What follows describes a single TCR beta chain. Its antigen is unknown. RNA, at about 0.45 to 1 ug, was reverse transcribed with random hexamers. immunoSEQ multiplex PCR amplified TCR beta CDR3 across 54 Vbeta, 13 Jbeta. TCRdb re-derived calls from the immunoSEQ multiplex PCR reads in MiXCR, one entry per CDR3 protein. The table records 300,000 or so distinct CDR3 sequences, about 90% of them present only once. CD8+ and CD4+ T cells taken from blood had their TCR beta sequenced. The multiple sclerosis controls, all treatment-naive patients, had relapsing-remitting disease that was stable or active. The sample is drawn from a study of CD8 T cells in Susac syndrome. Study findings and constraints: The relatively small number of individuals in the TCR sequencing and HLA analysis was acknowledged by the study.

The V gene's germline CDR1 is MNHNY and CDR2 SVGAGI (reference sequence). The ends were cut back, 7 bases at V and 5 bases at J, with 15 bases in the middle. The CDR3 totals 14 residues. The source is a human donor with multiple sclerosis. The V call is TRBV6-6, the J call TRBJ2-1, with D tentatively TRBD2 (6 bases). Sequenced material: CD4+ T cells from PBMCs. Written as DNA, the CDR3 is TGTGCCAGCAAGCGTGCCGGAGGGGACAATGAGCAGTTCTTC. It specifies CASKRAGGDNEQFF.